This T cell receptor (beta chain) was retrieved from a study of shared clonotypes between healthy human individuals. Germline assignment: CDR1 KGHSH and CDR2 LQKENI. Losses at the gene ends were 6 bases for V and 2 bases for J; bases not matched to a gene: 6. CDR3 length: 16 amino acids. Sequencing was performed with immunoSEQ multiplex PCR; in TCRdb, only in-frame clones are kept and a portion is missing. The table lists about 2.4 million clones, under 95% of them singletons, with about 0.34% in the top ten. The chain has TRBV18 and TRBJ1-3; 11 positions match TRBD1. The material sequenced was naive CD4+ T cells from PBMCs. The subset denotes: CD45RA+ positively selected. This TCR came from a man aged 18 to 30 in good health. Some clones in this sample may be carry-over from other donors' samples. As DNA, the CDR3 is TGTGCCAGCTCGACCGGACAGGGGGCGGCTGGAAACACCATATATTTT. Its protein is CASSTGQGAAGNTIYF.